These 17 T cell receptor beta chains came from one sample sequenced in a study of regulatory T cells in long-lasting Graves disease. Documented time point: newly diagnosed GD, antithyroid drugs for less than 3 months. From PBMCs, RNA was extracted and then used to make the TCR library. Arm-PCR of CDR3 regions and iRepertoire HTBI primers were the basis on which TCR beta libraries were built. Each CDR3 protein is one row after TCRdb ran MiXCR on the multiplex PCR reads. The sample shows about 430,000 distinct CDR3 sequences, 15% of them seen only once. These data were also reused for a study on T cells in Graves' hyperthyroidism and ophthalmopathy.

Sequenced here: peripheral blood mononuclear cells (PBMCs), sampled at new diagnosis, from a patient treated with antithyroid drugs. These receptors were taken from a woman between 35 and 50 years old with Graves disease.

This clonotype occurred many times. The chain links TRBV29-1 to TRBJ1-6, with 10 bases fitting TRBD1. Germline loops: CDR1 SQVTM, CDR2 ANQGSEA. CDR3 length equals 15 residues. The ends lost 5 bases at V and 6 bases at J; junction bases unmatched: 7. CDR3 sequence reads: CSVSTGGQVNSPLHF. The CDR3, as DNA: TGCAGCGTTTCGACAGGGGGCCAGGTTAATTCACCCCTCCACTTT.

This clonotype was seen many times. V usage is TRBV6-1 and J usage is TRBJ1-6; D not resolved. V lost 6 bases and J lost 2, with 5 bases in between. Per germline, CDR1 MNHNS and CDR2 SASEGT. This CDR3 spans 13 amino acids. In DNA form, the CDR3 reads TGTGCCAGCAGCAGAGCCTATAATTCACCCCTCCACTTT. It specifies CASSRAYNSPLHF.

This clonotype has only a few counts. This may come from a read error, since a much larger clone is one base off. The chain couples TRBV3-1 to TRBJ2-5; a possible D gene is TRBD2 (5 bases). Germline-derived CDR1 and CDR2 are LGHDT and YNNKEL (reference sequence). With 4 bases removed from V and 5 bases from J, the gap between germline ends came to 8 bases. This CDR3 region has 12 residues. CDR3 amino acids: CASSREMETQYF. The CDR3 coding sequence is TGTGCCAGCAGCCGGGAGATGGAGACCCAGTACTTC.

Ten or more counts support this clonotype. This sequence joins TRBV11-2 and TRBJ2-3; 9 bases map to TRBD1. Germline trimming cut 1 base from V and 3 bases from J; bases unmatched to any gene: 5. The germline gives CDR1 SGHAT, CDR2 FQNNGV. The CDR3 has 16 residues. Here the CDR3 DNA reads TGTGCCAGCAGCTTAGGGTACAGGGGGCGGACAGATACGCAGTATTTT. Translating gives CASSLGYRGRTDTQYF.

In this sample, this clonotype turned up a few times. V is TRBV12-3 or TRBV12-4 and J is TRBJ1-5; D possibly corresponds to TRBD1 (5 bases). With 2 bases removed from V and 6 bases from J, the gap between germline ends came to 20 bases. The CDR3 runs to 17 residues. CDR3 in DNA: TGTGCCAGCAGTTTATTTGTCGGGGGGGGTTTAGGTCAGCCCCAGCATTTT. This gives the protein CASSLFVGGGLGQPQHF.

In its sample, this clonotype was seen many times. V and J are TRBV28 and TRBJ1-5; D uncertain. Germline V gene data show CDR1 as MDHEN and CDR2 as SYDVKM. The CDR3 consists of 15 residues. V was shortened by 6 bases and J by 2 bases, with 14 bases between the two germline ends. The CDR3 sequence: CASSDWGSGNQPQHF. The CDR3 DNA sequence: TGTGCCAGCAGCGACTGGGGATCGGGCAATCAGCCCCAGCATTTT.

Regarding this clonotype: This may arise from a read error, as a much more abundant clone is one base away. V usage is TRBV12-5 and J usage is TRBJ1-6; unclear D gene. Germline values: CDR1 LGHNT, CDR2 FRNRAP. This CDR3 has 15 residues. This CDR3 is CASGLEADNNSTLHF. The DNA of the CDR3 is TGTGCTAGTGGTTTGGAAGCAGACAATAATTCAACCCTCCACTTT.

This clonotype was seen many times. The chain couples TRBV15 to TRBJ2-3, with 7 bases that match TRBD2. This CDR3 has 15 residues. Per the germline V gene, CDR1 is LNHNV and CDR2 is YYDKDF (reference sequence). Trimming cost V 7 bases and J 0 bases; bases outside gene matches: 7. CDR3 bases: TGTGCCACCATGGCGGGAGCCAGAAGCACAGATACGCAGTATTTT. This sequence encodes CATMAGARSTDTQYF.

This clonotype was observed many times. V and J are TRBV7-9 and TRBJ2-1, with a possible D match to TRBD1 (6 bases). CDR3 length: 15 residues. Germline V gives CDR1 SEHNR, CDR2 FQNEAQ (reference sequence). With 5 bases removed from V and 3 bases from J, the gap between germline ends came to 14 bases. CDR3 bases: TGTGCCAGCAGCCTGGGGACATGGGGCTACAATGAGCAGTTCTTC. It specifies CASSLGTWGYNEQFF.

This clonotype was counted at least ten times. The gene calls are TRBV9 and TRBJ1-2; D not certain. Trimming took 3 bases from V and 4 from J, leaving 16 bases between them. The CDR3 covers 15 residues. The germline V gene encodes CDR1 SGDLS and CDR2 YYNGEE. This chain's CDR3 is CASSADLLPSYGYTF. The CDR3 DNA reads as TGTGCCAGCAGCGCCGACCTTCTCCCATCCTATGGCTACACCTTC.

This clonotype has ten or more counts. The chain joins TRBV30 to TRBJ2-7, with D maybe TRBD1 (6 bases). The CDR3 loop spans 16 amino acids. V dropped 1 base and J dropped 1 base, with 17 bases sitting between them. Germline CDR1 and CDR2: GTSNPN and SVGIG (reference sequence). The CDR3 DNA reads TGTGCCTGGAGTGGGTCCCGGACAGCGTATTCCTACGAGCAGTACTTC. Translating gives CAWSGSRTAYSYEQYF.

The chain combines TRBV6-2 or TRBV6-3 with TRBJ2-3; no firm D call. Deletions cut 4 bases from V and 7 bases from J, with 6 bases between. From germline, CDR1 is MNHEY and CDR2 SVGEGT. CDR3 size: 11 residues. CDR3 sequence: CASSSAYTQYF. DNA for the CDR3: TGTGCCAGCAGTTCGGCATATACGCAGTATTTT.

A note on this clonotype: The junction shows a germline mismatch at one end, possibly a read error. The CDR3: CASSIDNVGNALTF. The CDR3 coding sequence is TGTGCCAGTAGTATAGATAACGTAGGCAACGCCCTGACTTTC. The J gene is TRBJ2-6, the V gene TRBV19; D is unresolved. The CDR3 has 14 residues. CDR1 is LNHDA, CDR2 SQIVND, per germline (reference sequence).

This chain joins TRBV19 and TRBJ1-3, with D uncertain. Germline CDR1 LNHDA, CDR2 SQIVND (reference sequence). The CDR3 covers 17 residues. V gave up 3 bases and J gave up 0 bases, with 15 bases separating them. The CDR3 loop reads CASSIVAATISGNTIYF. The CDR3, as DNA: TGTGCCAGTAGTATTGTGGCAGCCACGATCTCTGGAAACACCATATATTTT.

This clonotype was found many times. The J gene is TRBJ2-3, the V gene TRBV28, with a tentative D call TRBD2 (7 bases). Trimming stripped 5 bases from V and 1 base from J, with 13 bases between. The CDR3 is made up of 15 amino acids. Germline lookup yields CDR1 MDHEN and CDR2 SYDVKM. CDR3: CASSPLRGRTDTQYF. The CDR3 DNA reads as TGTGCCAGCAGTCCCCTGCGGGGGCGCACAGATACGCAGTATTTT. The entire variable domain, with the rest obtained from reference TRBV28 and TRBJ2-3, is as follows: DVKVTQSSRYLVKRTGEKVFLECVQDMDHENMFWYRQDPGLGLRLIYFSYDVKMKEKGDIPEGYSVSREKKERFSLILESASTNQTSMYLCASSPLRGRTDTQYFGPGTRLTVL.

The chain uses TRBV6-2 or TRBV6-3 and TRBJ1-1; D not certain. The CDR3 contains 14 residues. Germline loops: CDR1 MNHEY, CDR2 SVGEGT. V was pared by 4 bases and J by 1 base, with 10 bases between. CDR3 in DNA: TGTGCCAGCAGTTTTACGCTCAGGAACACTGAAGCTTTCTTT. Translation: CASSFTLRNTEAFF.

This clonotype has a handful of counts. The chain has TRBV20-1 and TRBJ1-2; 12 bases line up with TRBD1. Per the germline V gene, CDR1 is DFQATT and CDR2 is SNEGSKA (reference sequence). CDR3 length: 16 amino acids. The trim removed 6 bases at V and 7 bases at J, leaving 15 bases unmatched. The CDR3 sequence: CSATSQGQGAGGGYTF. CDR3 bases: TGCAGTGCCACCTCCCAGGGACAGGGGGCCGGTGGTGGCTACACCTTC.